This T cell receptor beta chain was obtained from a study of T cells after posttransplantation cyclophosphamide. In this sample, this clone turned up many times. Libraries were prepared by immunoSEQ multiplex PCR; TCRdb keeps only in-frame clonotypes and omits some of them. The sample was found to contain approximately 39,000 clones, and every one recurs. Germline V gene lookup returns CDR1 ENHRY and CDR2 SYGVKD. This CDR3 is built from 14 residues. With V trimmed by 4 bases and J by 2 bases, 2 bases remained unmatched. The clonotype was recovered from a man in his fifties or sixties in good health, CMV-negative, and a related stem cell transplant donor. The sequencing sample was made of PBMCs. The V and J genes are TRBV10-3 and TRBJ2-3, with 8 bases that match TRBD2. The CDR3 DNA is TGTGCCATCAGTGGCGGGGGGCTCACAGATACGCAGTATTTT. This sequence encodes CAISGGGLTDTQYF.